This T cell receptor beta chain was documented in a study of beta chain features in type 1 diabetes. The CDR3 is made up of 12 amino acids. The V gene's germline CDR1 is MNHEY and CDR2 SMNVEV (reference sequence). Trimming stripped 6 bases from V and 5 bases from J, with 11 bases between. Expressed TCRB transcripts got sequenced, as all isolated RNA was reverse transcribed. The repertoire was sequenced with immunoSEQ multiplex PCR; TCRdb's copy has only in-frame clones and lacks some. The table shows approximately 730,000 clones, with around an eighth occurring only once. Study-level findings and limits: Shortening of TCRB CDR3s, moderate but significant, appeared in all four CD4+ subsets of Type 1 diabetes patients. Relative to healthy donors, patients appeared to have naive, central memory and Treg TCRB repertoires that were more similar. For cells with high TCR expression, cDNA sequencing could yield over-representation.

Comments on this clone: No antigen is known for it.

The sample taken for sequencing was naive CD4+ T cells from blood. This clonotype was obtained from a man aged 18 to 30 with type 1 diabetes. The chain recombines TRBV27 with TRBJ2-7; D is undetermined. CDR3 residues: CASRQRLNEQYF. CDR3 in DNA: TGTGCCAGCAGACAGCGATTGAACGAGCAGTACTTC.